The sequence of this T cell receptor (beta chain) was determined in a study of CD4 T cells in relation to SARS-CoV-2 and coronaviruses. Overall study: The HLA restriction of the shared crossreactive spike epitopes was mapped.

The unexposed donors gave CD4+ T cells in 2011-2018, prior to COVID-19. CD4+ T cells were isolated from the cells after more than 8 days of culture. Cells permitting, SARS-CoV-2 S/N and four cold-coronavirus spikes were tested on unexposed-donor CD4+ T cells. Clones were sequenced by immunoSEQ multiplex PCR, and TCRdb holds only the in-frame ones, with some missing. The repertoire consists of fewer than 25,000 clones, with around 68% occurring once and the leading ten covering roughly 19%. On this clone itself: Its target is not known.

This receptor was obtained from a human donor in good health. The sample comprised CD4+ T cells from PBMCs, cultured in vitro.

As DNA, the CDR3 is TGTGCCAGCAGTTACAGCGGGAGGGTTTCCCCCGGGGAGCTGTTTTTT. Its translation: CASSYSGRVSPGELFF. This rearrangement joins TRBV9 to TRBJ2-2, with 10 bases aligning to TRBD2. The V gene end was trimmed by 5 bases and the J gene end by 6 bases; junction bases not matched to a gene: 10. Looked up from germline, CDR1 is SGDLS and CDR2 is YYNGEE. The CDR3 is 16 amino acids. The full variable domain, in which reference TRBV9 and TRBJ2-2 provide the parts outside the CDR3, is DSGVTQTPKHLITATGQRVTLRCSPRSGDLSVYWYQQSLDQGLQFLIQYYNGEERAKGNILERFSAQQFPDLHSELNLSSLELGDSALYFCASSYSGRVSPGELFFGEGSRLTVL.